Listed below are T cell receptor beta chains from one sample, sequenced in a study of T-cell reconstitution after alpha-beta-depleted transplantation in children. In TCRdb, the PCR reads were re-called with MiXCR into one record per CDR3 protein. The sample lists about 500,000 distinct CDR3 sequences; approximately 29% were seen once. Sample: PBMCs from the stem cell graft donor, taken from the stem cell graft. These receptors all stem from a human donor who donated a stem cell graft to a child with aplastic anemia. Both conserved end residues are trimmed from each CDR3. The D gene is left open where the match is weak.

v_call,j_call,d_call,cdr3_aa
TRBV30,TRBJ1-5,-,AWSAQEQAGNQPQH
TRBV18,TRBJ1-1,-,ASSPPNRASAAF
TRBV15,TRBJ2-5,-,ATSRDSAQETQY
TRBV20-1,TRBJ1-1,-,SAIRGNTEAF
TRBV12-3/TRBV12-4,TRBJ1-5,-,ASSLAQGRNQPQH
TRBV12-3/TRBV12-4,TRBJ2-3,-,ASTPRSGPPTDTQY
TRBV5-1,TRBJ2-1,TRBD2,ASSSGTSGLASSYNEQF
TRBV28,TRBJ2-1,-,ASSFGSGYLGPRHGVEQF
TRBV5-5,TRBJ1-5,-,ASSLGYSRASQEKPQH
TRBV12-3/TRBV12-4,TRBJ1-2,-,ASSQTGSSGYT
TRBV7-2,TRBJ2-5,TRBD1,ASSLGSWDRGETQY
TRBV12-3/TRBV12-4,TRBJ2-5,-,ASSLERTQETQY
TRBV6-2/TRBV6-3,TRBJ2-7,TRBD2,ASRSSGSVYEQY
TRBV20-1,TRBJ1-2,TRBD1,SARDSTGGTGYT
TRBV7-2,TRBJ2-5,-,ASSSAGRGETQY
TRBV28,TRBJ2-3,TRBD1,ASSHDQGAADTQY
TRBV7-8,TRBJ2-6,TRBD2,AAGGGLRGANVLT
TRBV12-3/TRBV12-4,TRBJ1-2,-,ASSLESGVYGYT
TRBV3-1,TRBJ2-5,-,ASSQALLLKTSETQY
TRBV4-3,TRBJ1-1,-,ASSQDLGSPLRTEAF
TRBV20-1,TRBJ1-4,TRBD1,SPKEPGGREKLF
TRBV7-8,TRBJ2-1,TRBD2,ATPAGGGGLMSYNEQF
TRBV7-2,TRBJ1-1,-,ASSLKTGYTEAF
TRBV18,TRBJ2-3,-,ASSRGGSGTDTQY
TRBV20-1,TRBJ1-3,-,SASPFREPGNTIY
TRBV5-5,TRBJ2-5,-,ASSLTPTGETQY
TRBV7-2,TRBJ1-1,-,ASSSQGQMNTEAF
TRBV6-2/TRBV6-3,TRBJ2-1,TRBD2,ASSLGLADVNEQF
TRBV20-1,TRBJ2-1,-,SARGGAGDHNEQF
TRBV7-2,TRBJ2-3,-,ASSRGPLDTQY
TRBV5-1,TRBJ1-4,TRBD1,ASSPRTGGGGNEKLF
TRBV6-2/TRBV6-3,TRBJ2-1,-,ATKRLEEQF
TRBV11-1,TRBJ2-7,TRBD1,ASSSPGTGSYEQY
TRBV5-1,TRBJ2-5,-,ASSVGPQETQY
TRBV20-1,TRBJ1-5,-,SARDSNQPQH
TRBV7-9,TRBJ1-1,TRBD1,ASSLPQTGGANTEAF
TRBV20-1,TRBJ2-5,TRBD2,SASDGRAGETQY